The 21 T cell receptor beta chains below were found in one sample sequenced in a study of T cell responses to AZD1222 COVID-19 vaccine. Sequenced by immunoSEQ multiplex PCR; TCRdb stores in-frame clones only, minus some. This table has about 150,000 clones, more than 85% appearing once. The specimen was peripheral blood, collected after recovery from COVID-19. Receptor source: an adult who had recovered from COVID-19.

V gene TRBV4-1 combines with J gene TRBJ2-1; weak D call: TRBD1 (6 bases). Germline V CDR1 and CDR2: MGHRA, YSYEKL. The germline V and J ends were trimmed by 0 bases and 1 base, with 7 bases remaining between them. This CDR3 is built from 15 residues. The CDR3 loop reads CASSQDDRSYNEQFF. DNA for the CDR3: TGCGCCAGCAGCCAAGACGACAGGTCCTACAATGAGCAGTTCTTC.

The chain combines TRBV2 with TRBJ1-1; no reliable D call. Germline CDR1 reads SNHLY; CDR2 reads FYNNEI. This CDR3 contains 13 residues. Trimming removed 1 base from V and 1 base from J, with 4 bases in between. The CDR3 reads CASSEDPNTEAFF. The CDR3 nucleotides read TGTGCCAGCAGTGAAGACCCGAACACTGAAGCTTTCTTT. Variable domain in full (rest from reference TRBV2 and TRBJ1-1): EPEVTQTPSHQVTQMGQEVILRCVPISNHLYFYWYRQILGQKVEFLVSFYNNEISEKSEIFDDQFSVERPDGSNFTLKIRSTKLEDSAMYFCASSEDPNTEAFFGQGTRLTVV.

This chain connects TRBV5-4 to TRBJ2-5; no firm D call. V shed 1 base and J shed 5 bases, with 3 bases lying between them. The germline gives CDR1 SGHNT, CDR2 YYREEE (reference sequence). This CDR3 is 11 amino acids long. In DNA form, the CDR3 reads TGTGCCAGCAGCTTGTTGGAGACCCAGTACTTC. It translates to CASSLLETQYF.

Details on this clone: At one boundary the junction diverges from the germline segment, which might be a read error. The V gene is TRBV3-1 (or the pseudogene TRBV3-2), the J gene TRBJ2-2, with 7 nucleotides matching TRBD2. Germline lookup yields CDR1 LGHDT and CDR2 YNNKEL (reference sequence). This CDR3 spans 16 amino acids. CDR3 bases: TGTGCCAGCAGCCCCGCCGGACTAGAGAACCCCGGGGAGCTGTTTTTT. Translation: CASSPAGLENPGELFF.

The chain joins TRBV5-1 to TRBJ1-1; tentatively, D is TRBD1 (5 bases). The CDR3 runs to 14 residues. The germline gives CDR1 SGHRS, CDR2 YFSETQ. Trimming left V 3 bases short and J 1 base short, with 10 bases between. CDR3 in DNA: TGCGCCAGCAGCTCCGGGGCCGGGAACACTGAAGCTTTCTTT. It encodes CASSSGAGNTEAFF.

The chain has TRBV18 and TRBJ1-2; no reliable D call. This CDR3 contains 13 residues. The V gene's germline CDR1 is KGHSH and CDR2 LQKENI. V was shortened by 4 bases and J by 3 bases, with 9 bases between the two germline ends. As DNA, the CDR3 is TGTGCCAGCTCACACAAGACGGACTATGGCTACACCTTC. This translates into CASSHKTDYGYTF.

CDR3 DNA: TGTGCCAGCAGTTACTCGATAAGAAAGGCGGGACAGGGCGACTATGGCTACACCTTC. Translation: CASSYSIRKAGQGDYGYTF. The gene calls are TRBV6-2 or TRBV6-3 and TRBJ1-2; 9 nucleotides align to TRBD1. J lost 3 bases, V lost 0 bases, and 14 bases had no gene match. Germline CDR1 reads MNHEY; CDR2 reads SVGEGT. This CDR3 has 19 amino acids.

V gene TRBV10-3 combines with J gene TRBJ1-1; weak D call: TRBD1 (5 bases). Trimming pared 6 bases from V and 4 bases from J, leaving 18 bases between. The CDR3 runs to 15 residues. Germline CDR1 reads ENHRY; CDR2 reads SYGVKD. The CDR3: CAISGTGGRGTEAFF. In DNA, the CDR3 is TGTGCCATCAGCGGGACGGGCGGAAGAGGCACTGAAGCTTTCTTT.

The chain recombines TRBV18 with TRBJ1-5; unclear D gene. This CDR3 comprises 16 residues. Trimming left V 8 bases short and J 4 bases short, with 21 bases between. Germline V lookup: CDR1 KGHSH, CDR2 LQKENI. The CDR3 reads CASKGGPRPENQPQHF. The CDR3 DNA sequence: TGTGCCAGCAAGGGCGGGCCCAGGCCGGAGAATCAGCCCCAGCATTTT.

This rearrangement joins TRBV2 to TRBJ2-7, with D possibly matching TRBD2 (6 bases). V was clipped by 2 bases and J by 0 bases, with 11 bases between them. There are 15 residues in the CDR3. CDR1 is SNHLY and CDR2 is FYNNEI in the germline V gene. This CDR3 is CASSESSASSYEQYF. CDR3 nucleotide sequence: TGTGCCAGCAGTGAATCTAGCGCGAGCTCCTACGAGCAGTACTTC.

Details on this clone: Within the sample, other DNA sequences also encode this same CDR3. The V and J genes are TRBV18 and TRBJ2-5; no definite D call. Germline-derived CDR1 and CDR2 are KGHSH and LQKENI. V dropped 3 bases and J dropped 2 bases, with 7 bases sitting between them. This CDR3 contains 13 residues. DNA of the CDR3: TGTGCCAGCTCACCGACGTCGCAAGAGACCCAGTACTTC. It translates to CASSPTSQETQYF.

The chain links TRBV28 to TRBJ2-7; D unclear. V was clipped by 2 bases and J by 9 bases, with 14 bases between them. This CDR3 has 13 amino acids. Per germline, CDR1 MDHEN and CDR2 SYDVKM. The CDR3 region has the DNA TGTGCCAGCAGTTTAAATCCCAGGCGTGGGCAGTACTTC. Its translation is CASSLNPRRGQYF.

The chain uses TRBV3-1 (or the pseudogene TRBV3-2) and TRBJ2-1; 12 positions match TRBD2. V shed 0 bases and J 9 bases; nucleotides not matched to a gene: 9. CDR3 length: 17 amino acids. Germline lookup yields CDR1 LGHDT and CDR2 YNNKEL (reference sequence). The CDR3 reads CASSQDRGLAGGGEQFF. CDR3 coding DNA: TGTGCCAGCAGCCAAGATCGGGGACTAGCGGGTGGCGGTGAGCAGTTCTTC.

CDR3: CASSMPQGPEQYF. Written as DNA, the CDR3 is TGTGCCAGTAGTATGCCCCAGGGCCCCGAGCAGTACTTC. The rearrangement links TRBV19 to TRBJ2-7; the D gene is possibly TRBD1 (5 bases). This CDR3 comprises 13 residues. V was clipped by 3 bases and J by 6 bases, with 12 bases between them. Germline V gives CDR1 LNHDA, CDR2 SQIVND (reference sequence).

The chain joins TRBV6-5 to TRBJ1-6; no reliable D call. The length of the CDR3 is 15 residues. Trimming shortened V by 6 bases and J by 6 bases, and 15 bases separated the two germline ends. Germline assignment: CDR1 MNHEY and CDR2 SVGAGI. This chain's CDR3 is CASRRKEGLNSPLHF. CDR3 nucleotide sequence: TGTGCCAGCAGGCGCAAGGAGGGCCTTAATTCACCCCTCCACTTT.

V and J are TRBV4-1 and TRBJ1-3; 8 positions agree with TRBD1. Trimming took 4 bases from V and 0 from J; bases not matched to a gene: 2. The CDR3 has 15 residues. Germline loops: CDR1 MGHRA, CDR2 YSYEKL. The CDR3 reads CASSLTGGSGNTIYF. The DNA of the CDR3 is TGCGCCAGCAGCCTTACAGGGGGCTCTGGAAACACCATATATTTT.

CDR3 protein: CASSYAETQYF. CDR3 coding DNA: TGTGCCAGCAGTTACGCAGAGACCCAGTACTTC. J is TRBJ2-5 and V is TRBV6-5; no firm D call. V lost 2 bases and J 4 bases, leaving 2 bases between the germline ends. This CDR3 comprises 11 residues. Germline V gene data show CDR1 as MNHEY and CDR2 as SVGAGI.

This clone came up a few times. The V gene is TRBV12-3 or TRBV12-4, the J gene TRBJ2-3; a weak D match, TRBD1 (5 bases). There are 13 residues in the CDR3. The V end was cut by 4 bases, the J end by 6 bases, with 11 bases between. CDR3 bases: TGTGCCAGCAGTTCTAGGGGTACTGATACGCAGTATTTT. This translates into CASSSRGTDTQYF.

The table lists this clone with a few counts. The J gene is TRBJ2-3, the V gene TRBV5-6, with TRBD2 identical over 11 bases. The CDR3 spans 16 residues. Unmatched junction bases numbered 4, after V lost 0 bases and J lost 4 bases. Germline values: CDR1 SGHDT, CDR2 YYEEEE. DNA for the CDR3: TGTGCCAGCAGCTTGGAGGTTAGCGGGGGGGCAGATACGCAGTATTTT. Its protein is CASSLEVSGGADTQYF.

This sequence joins TRBV5-1 and TRBJ1-2; 7 bases are a match to TRBD1. J gave up 1 base and V 0 bases, and 6 bases lay outside the gene matches. The CDR3 loop spans 16 amino acids. Germline assignment: CDR1 SGHRS and CDR2 YFSETQ. CDR3 residues: CASSLGPRQGNYGYTF. The CDR3 DNA follows: TGCGCCAGCAGCTTGGGACCCCGACAGGGTAACTATGGCTACACCTTC.

This clone has just one count. The V gene is TRBV6-2 or TRBV6-3, the J gene TRBJ2-5; D gene uncertain. V was pared by 4 bases and J by 5 bases, with 17 bases between. The CDR3 is 15 amino acids. The germline V gene has CDR1 MNHEY and CDR2 SVGEGT. The CDR3 DNA is TGTGCCAGCAGTTCCCCACCGTCTGGTAGTGAGACCCAGTACTTC. Protein product: CASSSPPSGSETQYF.